In this sample, the clone carrying this TCR beta chain turned up a few times. Preparation of the TCRbeta library used unique molecular identifiers. TCRdb reprocessed the PCR reads with MiXCR, giving one entry per CDR3 protein. This table holds about 610,000 distinct CDR3 sequences, 10% found once. The data belong to a study of T-cell reconstitution after alpha-beta-depleted transplantation in children. The material was PBMCs from the stem cell graft donor, obtained from the stem cell graft. The receptor was derived from a human donor who donated a stem cell graft to a child with acute myeloid leukemia.

For the CDR3, the DNA is TGTGCCAGCAGCGATACACCTTTAGAGGGAGATACGCAGTATTTT. Amino acid sequence: CASSDTPLEGDTQYF. The chain links TRBV7-9 to TRBJ2-3; tentatively, D is TRBD2 (5 bases). CDR1 and CDR2 (germline): SEHNR, FQNEAQ (reference sequence). This CDR3 spans 15 amino acids. The V gene lost 5 bases and the J gene lost 5 bases, with 17 bases spanning the gap. The full variable domain, in which reference TRBV7-9 and TRBJ2-3 provide the parts outside the CDR3, is DTGVSQNPRHKITKRGQNVTFRCDPISEHNRLYWYRQTLGQGPEFLTYFQNEAQLEKSRLLSDRFSAERPKGSFSTLEIQRTEQGDSAMYLCASSDTPLEGDTQYFGPGTRLTVL.